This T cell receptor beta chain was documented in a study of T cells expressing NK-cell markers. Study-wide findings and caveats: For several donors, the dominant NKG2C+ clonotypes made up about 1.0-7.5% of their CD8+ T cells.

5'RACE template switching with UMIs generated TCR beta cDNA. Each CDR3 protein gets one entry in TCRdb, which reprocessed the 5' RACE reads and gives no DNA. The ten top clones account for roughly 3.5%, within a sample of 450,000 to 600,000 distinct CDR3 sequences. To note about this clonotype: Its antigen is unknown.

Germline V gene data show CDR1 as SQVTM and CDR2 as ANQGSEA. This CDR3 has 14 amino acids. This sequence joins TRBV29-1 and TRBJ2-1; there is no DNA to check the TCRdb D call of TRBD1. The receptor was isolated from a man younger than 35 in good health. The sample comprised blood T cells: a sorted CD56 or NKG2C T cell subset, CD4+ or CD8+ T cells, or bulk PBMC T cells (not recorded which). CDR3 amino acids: CSISGGTEYNEQFF.